Below are 14 T cell receptor beta chains sequenced from a single sample in a study of control samples from healthy donors and cancer patients. Libraries were prepared by immunoSEQ multiplex PCR; TCRdb keeps only in-frame clonotypes and omits some of them. The sample includes over 150,000 clones, less than 95% of them seen just once. The sample consisted of PBMCs. The origin of the receptors is a man in his 60s with colorectal cancer.

This chain uses TRBV6-6 with TRBJ1-2; TRBD1 is a possible D gene (6 bases). Trimming took off 4 bases at V and 5 bases at J, with 14 bases between the two ends. There are 14 residues in the CDR3. CDR1 is MNHNY, CDR2 SVGAGI, per germline (reference sequence). For the CDR3, the DNA is TGTGCCAGCAGTTCCCCACAGGGTGGGTATGGCTACACCTTC. Translating it yields CASSSPQGGYGYTF.

This chain uses TRBV2 with TRBJ1-3; possible D gene TRBD1, 6 bases. Trimming removed 8 bases at V and 0 bases at J, with 20 bases between. CDR1 SNHLY and CDR2 FYNNEI come from the germline V gene. The CDR3 is 17 residues long. In DNA form, the CDR3 reads TGTGCCAGCGGGCCTAGCAGGGGAAAATACTCTGGAAACACCATATATTTT. It yields the protein CASGPSRGKYSGNTIYF.

This clone was counted between two and nine times. The genes are TRBV19 and TRBJ1-5; a weak D match, TRBD1 (6 bases). Germline V gene sequence: CDR1 LNHDA, CDR2 SQIVND (reference sequence). Trimming removed 1 base at V and 4 bases at J, with 8 bases between. The CDR3 length is 14 residues. The CDR3 DNA sequence: TGTGCCAGTAGTATAGGGCAGGGGAATCAGCCCCAGCATTTT. This sequence encodes CASSIGQGNQPQHF.

This clone was seen more than once but under ten times. The genes are TRBV7-9 and TRBJ2-7, with a tentative D call TRBD1 (5 bases). The V and J ends lost 0 bases and 1 base respectively, with 10 bases between them. Germline-derived CDR1 and CDR2 are SEHNR and FQNEAQ (reference sequence). The CDR3 length is 15 residues. DNA for the CDR3: TGTGCCAGCAGCTTAGCGGGGCAGGTATCCTACGAGCAGTACTTC. Translated, it gives CASSLAGQVSYEQYF.

DNA for the CDR3: TGTGCCAGCAGCTTAGTAGGACTCTCCTACAATGAGCAGTTCTTC. Protein product: CASSLVGLSYNEQFF. The chain recombines TRBV7-2 with TRBJ2-1; TRBD2 is a possible D gene (5 bases). The CDR3 runs to 15 residues. Germline V gene lookup returns CDR1 SGHTA and CDR2 FQGNSA. The V and J ends lost 1 base and 0 bases respectively, with 7 bases between them.

V gene TRBV7-9 combines with J gene TRBJ2-7; no clear D. Trimming pared 5 bases from V and 5 bases from J, leaving 10 bases between. Germline V gene data show CDR1 as SEHNR and CDR2 as FQNEAQ (reference sequence). This CDR3 region has 12 residues. The DNA of the CDR3 is TGTGCCAGCAGCCCCCCGTTCGACGAGCAGTACTTC. This translates into CASSPPFDEQYF.

The count of this clone is one. The chain uses TRBV23-1 and TRBJ1-5; D is possibly TRBD1 (5 bases). TRBV23-1 counts as an open reading frame of uncertain function. The CDR3 runs to 17 residues. V was pared by 0 bases and J by 4 bases, with 16 bases between. The DNA of the CDR3 is TGCGCCAGCAGTCAATCGGCCCCGACAGACCCTAATCAGCCCCAGCATTTT. Translated, it gives CASSQSAPTDPNQPQHF.

The rearrangement uses TRBV14 and TRBJ2-1; D unresolved. This CDR3 region has 12 residues. The germline CDR1 and CDR2 sequences are SGHDN and FVKESK. Trimming removed 2 bases at V and 7 bases at J, with 6 bases between. The CDR3 nucleotides are TGTGCCAGCAGCCAATCAGCTAATGAGCAGTTCTTC. Its protein product is CASSQSANEQFF. Drawing the rest from reference TRBV14 and TRBJ2-1, the complete variable domain is EAGVTQFPSHSVIEKGQTVTLRCDPISGHDNLYWYRRVMGKEIKFLLHFVKESKQDESGMPNNRFLAERTGGTYSTLKVQPAELEDSGVYFCASSQSANEQFFGPGTRLTVL.

The chain couples TRBV6-1 to TRBJ2-3; 9 bases align to TRBD2. The V and J ends lost 4 bases and 0 bases, in that order; junction bases with no gene match: 14. The CDR3 contains 19 residues. The germline V gene encodes CDR1 MNHNS and CDR2 SASEGT. The CDR3 nucleotides read TGTGCCAGCAGTGCCAGCTGGATAGCGGGGGAACCTAGCACAGATACGCAGTATTTT. Encoded protein: CASSASWIAGEPSTDTQYF.

This chain connects TRBV5-6 to TRBJ1-1; D perhaps matches TRBD1 (5 bases). CDR1 is SGHDT and CDR2 is YYEEEE in the germline V gene. V lost 3 bases, J lost 4 bases, and 7 bases lay in between. The CDR3 spans 12 residues. The CDR3 DNA is TGTGCCAGCAGCTCCGACAGCACTGAAGCTTTCTTT. This encodes CASSSDSTEAFF.

The chain uses TRBV21-1 and TRBJ2-2; TRBD2 was called by the table and not checked on the DNA. TRBV21-1 is annotated as a pseudogene. The CDR3 consists of 16 residues. DNA of the CDR3: TGTGCCAGCAGCAAAGCGGTAGCGGTGAACACCGGGGAGCTGTTTTTT. Translation: CASSKAVAVNTGELFF.

The V call is TRBV9, the J call TRBJ2-3, with 8 positions matching TRBD2. The V segment lost 4 bases and the J segment 3 bases; nucleotides outside the gene matches: 10. The length of the CDR3 is 16 residues. Germline CDR1 SGDLS, CDR2 YYNGEE. This chain's CDR3 is CASSPHGGGLTDTQYF. The CDR3 DNA sequence: TGTGCCAGCAGCCCCCATGGCGGGGGGTTGACAGATACGCAGTATTTT. The entire variable domain, with the rest obtained from reference TRBV9 and TRBJ2-3, is as follows: DSGVTQTPKHLITATGQRVTLRCSPRSGDLSVYWYQQSLDQGLQFLIQYYNGEERAKGNILERFSAQQFPDLHSELNLSSLELGDSALYFCASSPHGGGLTDTQYFGPGTRLTVL.

The genes are TRBV7-2 and TRBJ2-1; the D is unclear. The CDR3 totals 13 residues. Between the trimmed V and J ends, which lost 0 bases and 6 bases, there was a span of 6 bases. Germline CDR1 SGHTA, CDR2 FQGNSA. CDR3 protein: CASSLAGINEQFF. The CDR3 coding sequence is TGTGCCAGCAGCTTAGCCGGAATCAATGAGCAGTTCTTC.

The chain couples TRBV30 to TRBJ1-3; the D is unclear. V was clipped by 8 bases and J by 0 bases, with 5 bases between them. CDR3 length: 11 residues. CDR1 GTSNPN and CDR2 SVGIG come from the germline V gene (reference sequence). The CDR3 loop is CARLSGNTIYF. The CDR3 nucleotides read TGTGCCCGTCTCTCTGGAAACACCATATATTTT.